The entry that follows covers one TCR beta chain sequence. Its antigen is still unknown. The germline V gene has CDR1 SGHAT and CDR2 FQNNGV. The CDR3 is 15 amino acids. The V and J ends lost 1 base and 4 bases respectively, with 12 bases between them. Using a J-beta primer mix together with a sample-barcoded 5' primer, a second PCR was run for roughly 6 to 11 cycles. TCRdb used MiXCR to reprocess the 5' RACE reads, holding one entry per CDR3 protein. The sample contains 550,000 to 700,000 distinct CDR3 sequences, approximately 30% of which appear only once. The data belong to a study of blood T cells in healthy people across ages. General study results and limits: Per million T cells, the diversity of TCR beta decreased roughly linearly as age advanced.

The gene calls are TRBV11-2 and TRBJ2-3; D is ambiguous. The TCR originated in an older woman in good health. The sample consisted of blood. In DNA, the CDR3 is TGTGCCAGCAGCTTAGTGTCAACGTTGGCAGATACGCAGTATTTT. Its translation is CASSLVSTLADTQYF.